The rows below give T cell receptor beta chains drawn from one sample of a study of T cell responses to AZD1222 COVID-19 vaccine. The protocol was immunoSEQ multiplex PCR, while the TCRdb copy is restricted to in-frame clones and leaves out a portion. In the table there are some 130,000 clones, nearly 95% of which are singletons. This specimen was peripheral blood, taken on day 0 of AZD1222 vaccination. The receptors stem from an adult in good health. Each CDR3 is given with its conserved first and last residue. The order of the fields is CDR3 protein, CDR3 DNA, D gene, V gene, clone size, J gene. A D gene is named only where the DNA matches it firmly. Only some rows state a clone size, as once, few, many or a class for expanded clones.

CDR3aa: CASSRRTGGSLGNTIYF
CDR3nt: TGCGCCAGCAGCCGTCGCACAGGGGGCTCGTTGGGAAACACCATATATTTT
d_gene: TRBD1
v_gene: TRBV5-1
abundance: .
j_gene: TRBJ1-3

CDR3aa: CASSETGYTPYTDTQYF
CDR3nt: TGTGCCAGCAGTGAAACGGGGTACACGCCCTATACAGATACGCAGTATTTT
d_gene: .
v_gene: TRBV6-1
abundance: .
j_gene: TRBJ2-3

CDR3aa: CASSLDHRLGGRSPLHF
CDR3nt: TGTGCCAGCAGCTTAGATCACAGACTCGGGGGACGCTCACCCCTCCACTTT
d_gene: .
v_gene: TRBV11-2
abundance: .
j_gene: TRBJ1-6

CDR3aa: CATSRDRARATGSQWDTEAFF
CDR3nt: TGTGCCACCAGCAGAGATAGGGCCAGAGCGACAGGATCTCAATGGGACACTGAAGCTTTCTTT
d_gene: .
v_gene: TRBV15
abundance: .
j_gene: TRBJ1-1

CDR3aa: CASSDIRDSQGYTF
CDR3nt: TGCGCCAGCAGCGATATCCGGGACTCTCAGGGCTACACCTTC
d_gene: .
v_gene: TRBV5-1
abundance: .
j_gene: TRBJ1-2

CDR3aa: CASSLLGGDSYEQYF
CDR3nt: TGTGCCAGCAGCCTGCTCGGGGGGGACTCCTACGAGCAGTACTTC
d_gene: TRBD2
v_gene: TRBV7-6
abundance: .
j_gene: TRBJ2-7

CDR3aa: CSVAADTEAFF
CDR3nt: TGCAGCGTTGCGGCGGACACTGAAGCTTTCTTT
d_gene: .
v_gene: TRBV29-1
abundance: .
j_gene: TRBJ1-1

CDR3aa: CSVGGYSNTEAFF
CDR3nt: TGCAGCGTTGGAGGGTATTCGAACACTGAAGCTTTCTTT
d_gene: .
v_gene: TRBV29-1
abundance: .
j_gene: TRBJ1-1

CDR3aa: CASSLERGNTEAFF
CDR3nt: TGTGCCAGCAGCTTGGAGAGGGGGAACACTGAAGCTTTCTTT
d_gene: .
v_gene: TRBV5-4
abundance: .
j_gene: TRBJ1-1

CDR3aa: CASSYSAGGDKNIQYF
CDR3nt: TGTGCCAGCAGTTACTCGGCAGGGGGTGACAAAAACATTCAGTACTTC
d_gene: TRBD1
v_gene: TRBV6-5
abundance: .
j_gene: TRBJ2-4

CDR3aa: CASSLEGAEYNEQFF
CDR3nt: TGTGCCAGCAGCTTAGAGGGGGCAGAATACAATGAGCAGTTCTTC
d_gene: TRBD1
v_gene: TRBV9
abundance: .
j_gene: TRBJ2-1

CDR3aa: CASSQDYRGYGNTIYF
CDR3nt: TGTGCCAGCAGCCAAGATTATCGGGGGTACGGAAACACCATATATTTT
d_gene: .
v_gene: TRBV4-2
abundance: .
j_gene: TRBJ1-3

CDR3aa: CASSWAAYQETQYF
CDR3nt: TGTGCCAGCAGTTGGGCAGCGTATCAGGAGACCCAGTACTTC
d_gene: .
v_gene: TRBV27
abundance: .
j_gene: TRBJ2-5

CDR3aa: CASFRGGQNTGELFF
CDR3nt: TGTGCCAGCTTCCGGGGAGGGCAGAACACCGGGGAGCTGTTTTTT
d_gene: TRBD2
v_gene: TRBV7-8
abundance: .
j_gene: TRBJ2-2

CDR3aa: CASRSIGSQETQYF
CDR3nt: TGCGCCAGCAGAAGCATAGGGAGTCAAGAGACCCAGTACTTC
d_gene: .
v_gene: TRBV5-1
abundance: .
j_gene: TRBJ2-5

CDR3aa: CASSPAGRGANVLTF
CDR3nt: TGTGCCAGCTCACCAGCGGGGCGTGGGGCCAACGTCCTGACTTTC
d_gene: .
v_gene: TRBV18
abundance: once
j_gene: TRBJ2-6

CDR3aa: CASSFSTDRENEQFF
CDR3nt: TGTGCCAGCAGTTTCTCCACGGACAGGGAAAATGAGCAGTTCTTC
d_gene: TRBD1
v_gene: TRBV6-7
abundance: .
j_gene: TRBJ2-1

CDR3aa: CSVDKALGHTF
CDR3nt: TGCAGCGTTGATAAAGCCCTAGGTCACACCTTC
d_gene: .
v_gene: TRBV29-1
abundance: .
j_gene: TRBJ1-2

CDR3aa: CASSPFGGGELFF
CDR3nt: TGTGCCAGCAGCCCATTCGGGGGTGGGGAGCTGTTTTTT
d_gene: .
v_gene: TRBV7-2
abundance: .
j_gene: TRBJ2-2

CDR3aa: CASRGTKGSFNYGYTF
CDR3nt: TGCGCCAGCAGAGGGACAAAAGGGTCATTTAACTATGGCTACACCTTC
d_gene: .
v_gene: TRBV5-1
abundance: .
j_gene: TRBJ1-2

CDR3aa: CASRAGGAANYGYTF
CDR3nt: TGTGCCAGCAGAGCCGGGGGGGCAGCTAACTATGGCTACACCTTC
d_gene: .
v_gene: TRBV6-5
abundance: .
j_gene: TRBJ1-2

CDR3aa: CASTGRYNQPQHF
CDR3nt: TGTGCCAGCACGGGGCGATACAATCAGCCCCAGCATTTT
d_gene: .
v_gene: TRBV2
abundance: .
j_gene: TRBJ1-5

CDR3aa: CASSEGQDYGYTF
CDR3nt: TGTGCCAGCAGCGAGGGACAGGATTATGGCTACACCTTC
d_gene: TRBD1
v_gene: TRBV3-1/TRBV3-2
abundance: once
j_gene: TRBJ1-2

CDR3aa: CASSLSGGGYEQYF
CDR3nt: TGTGCCAGTAGCCTCTCTGGGGGGGGCTACGAGCAGTACTTC
d_gene: TRBD2
v_gene: TRBV19
abundance: .
j_gene: TRBJ2-7

CDR3aa: CASGLNTRGNGYTF
CDR3nt: TGTGCTAGTGGTTTGAACACCAGGGGGAATGGCTACACCTTC
d_gene: TRBD1
v_gene: TRBV12-5
abundance: .
j_gene: TRBJ1-2

CDR3aa: CASSFFLSSYNEQFF
CDR3nt: TGTGCCAGCAGTTTCTTCCTCAGCTCCTACAATGAGCAGTTCTTC
d_gene: .
v_gene: TRBV27
abundance: .
j_gene: TRBJ2-1

CDR3aa: CASSLRGGLIEKLFF
CDR3nt: TGTGCCAGCAGTCTACGGGGGGGGCTTATTGAAAAACTGTTTTTT
d_gene: .
v_gene: TRBV6-5
abundance: .
j_gene: TRBJ1-4

CDR3aa: CASSLTGGGTEAFF
CDR3nt: TGTGCCAGCAGTTTAACAGGGGGAGGGACTGAAGCTTTCTTT
d_gene: TRBD1
v_gene: TRBV27
abundance: .
j_gene: TRBJ1-1

CDR3aa: CASSSGGGENTDTQYF
CDR3nt: TGTGCCAGCAGCTCAGGCGGGGGGGAAAACACAGATACGCAGTATTTT
d_gene: TRBD2
v_gene: TRBV9
abundance: once
j_gene: TRBJ2-3

CDR3aa: CASSPGQGPNSPLHF
CDR3nt: TGTGCCAGCAGCCCAGGACAGGGGCCTAATTCACCCCTCCACTTT
d_gene: TRBD1
v_gene: TRBV7-6
abundance: .
j_gene: TRBJ1-6

CDR3aa: CASSPTLTGAYGANVLTF
CDR3nt: TGTGCCAGTAGTCCAACTCTCACGGGGGCATATGGGGCCAACGTCCTGACTTTC
d_gene: .
v_gene: TRBV19
abundance: .
j_gene: TRBJ2-6

CDR3aa: CASSYLTGGEEKLFF
CDR3nt: TGCGCCAGCAGCTACCTGACAGGGGGCGAGGAAAAACTGTTTTTT
d_gene: TRBD1
v_gene: TRBV5-1
abundance: .
j_gene: TRBJ1-4

CDR3aa: CASSERLGDTQYF
CDR3nt: TGTGCCAGCAGTGAGCGACTGGGGGATACGCAGTATTTT
d_gene: .
v_gene: TRBV2
abundance: .
j_gene: TRBJ2-3

CDR3aa: CASSLSLGQALANTEAFF
CDR3nt: TGTGCCAGCAGTTTATCTCTGGGGCAGGCTCTTGCGAACACTGAAGCTTTCTTT
d_gene: .
v_gene: TRBV27
abundance: .
j_gene: TRBJ1-1

CDR3aa: CAINPTPGNTIYF
CDR3nt: TGTGCCATCAATCCCACCCCCGGAAACACCATATATTTT
d_gene: .
v_gene: TRBV10-3
abundance: .
j_gene: TRBJ1-3

CDR3aa: CASSPTREYGYTF
CDR3nt: TGTGCCAGCAGCCCAACACGGGAATATGGCTACACCTTC
d_gene: .
v_gene: TRBV14
abundance: .
j_gene: TRBJ1-2

CDR3aa: CASSLGSRRNTEAFF
CDR3nt: TGTGCCAGCAGCTTGGGTAGCCGGAGGAACACTGAAGCTTTCTTT
d_gene: .
v_gene: TRBV5-4
abundance: .
j_gene: TRBJ1-1

CDR3aa: CASSSAGSSGNTIYF
CDR3nt: TGTGCCAGCAGCTCCGCAGGGTCCTCTGGAAACACCATATATTTT
d_gene: .
v_gene: TRBV5-6
abundance: .
j_gene: TRBJ1-3

CDR3aa: CASSVEGGSGEKLFF
CDR3nt: TGTGCCAGCAGCGTAGAAGGAGGGTCGGGTGAAAAACTGTTTTTT
d_gene: .
v_gene: TRBV9
abundance: .
j_gene: TRBJ1-4

CDR3aa: CASSIKGDGYGYTF
CDR3nt: TGTGCCAGCAGTATTAAGGGGGACGGTTATGGCTACACCTTC
d_gene: .
v_gene: TRBV27
abundance: .
j_gene: TRBJ1-2

CDR3aa: CASSYGRGYTF
CDR3nt: TGTGCCAGCAGTTACGGCCGGGGCTACACCTTC
d_gene: .
v_gene: TRBV6-5
abundance: .
j_gene: TRBJ1-2

CDR3aa: CASSPPGTEAFF
CDR3nt: TGTGCCAGCAGCCCCCCAGGGACTGAAGCTTTCTTT
d_gene: .
v_gene: TRBV6-5
abundance: .
j_gene: TRBJ1-1

CDR3aa: CASTLLGQGFDEQYF
CDR3nt: TGTGCCAGCACCCTCCTTGGACAGGGTTTCGACGAGCAGTACTTC
d_gene: TRBD1
v_gene: TRBV7-8
abundance: once
j_gene: TRBJ2-7

CDR3aa: CAISAGQGSEQYF
CDR3nt: TGTGCCATCAGTGCAGGACAGGGTTCCGAGCAGTACTTC
d_gene: TRBD1
v_gene: TRBV10-3
abundance: .
j_gene: TRBJ2-7

CDR3aa: CASSLKGSHSNQPQHF
CDR3nt: TGTGCCAGCAGTTTAAAGGGCAGCCACAGCAATCAGCCCCAGCATTTT
d_gene: .
v_gene: TRBV27
abundance: .
j_gene: TRBJ1-5

CDR3aa: CASSVYREAGYEQYF
CDR3nt: TGTGCCAGCAGCGTTTACAGGGAAGCTGGCTACGAGCAGTACTTC
d_gene: .
v_gene: TRBV7-9
abundance: .
j_gene: TRBJ2-7

CDR3aa: CASSEGRLAGGRTDTQYF
CDR3nt: TGTGCCAGCAGTGAAGGGAGGCTAGCGGGGGGGCGGACAGATACGCAGTATTTT
d_gene: TRBD2
v_gene: TRBV6-1
abundance: .
j_gene: TRBJ2-3

CDR3aa: CASRMTGTDTQYF
CDR3nt: TGTGCCAGCAGGATGACAGGGACAGATACGCAGTATTTT
d_gene: TRBD1
v_gene: TRBV5-8
abundance: .
j_gene: TRBJ2-3

CDR3aa: CASSLDGLVGQPQHF
CDR3nt: TGCGCCAGCAGCTTGGACGGGCTTGTGGGTCAGCCCCAGCATTTT
d_gene: .
v_gene: TRBV5-1
abundance: .
j_gene: TRBJ1-5

CDR3aa: CAISESSGETGEAFF
CDR3nt: TGTGCCATCAGTGAGTCATCAGGGGAAACAGGTGAAGCTTTCTTT
d_gene: .
v_gene: TRBV10-3
abundance: .
j_gene: TRBJ1-1

CDR3aa: CASSLGGVSSYNSPLHF
CDR3nt: TGTGCCAGCAGTTTAGGAGGCGTGAGCTCCTATAATTCACCCCTCCACTTT
d_gene: .
v_gene: TRBV27
abundance: .
j_gene: TRBJ1-6

CDR3aa: CASSFGGGPDTGELFF
CDR3nt: TGTGCCAGCAGTTTTGGGGGGGGGCCGGACACCGGGGAGCTGTTTTTT
d_gene: .
v_gene: TRBV6-2/TRBV6-3
abundance: .
j_gene: TRBJ2-2

CDR3aa: CASSLWGAGELFF
CDR3nt: TGCGCCAGCAGCTTGTGGGGAGCCGGGGAGCTGTTTTTT
d_gene: .
v_gene: TRBV5-1
abundance: .
j_gene: TRBJ2-2